What follows describes a single T cell receptor beta chain. Symptom resolution, clearance, or two negative PCRs marked donors in Cohort 3 as recovered. Measured with immunoSEQ multiplex PCR; TCRdb has only the in-frame clones, and not every one. The repertoire holds approximately 170,000 clones, with around 81% as singletons. These data originate in a study of blood T cell repertoires in COVID-19. The overall study: In each case, the material was cDNA or gDNA derived from T cells, B-cell-depleted T cells, or PBMCs.

V gave up 7 bases and J gave up 5 bases, with 23 bases separating them. This CDR3 is built from 16 residues. Germline V gives CDR1 MNHEY, CDR2 SMNVEV (reference sequence). The sample taken for sequencing was PBMCs or T cells enriched from blood (not recorded which). The chain has TRBV27 and TRBJ1-1, with D perhaps matching TRBD1 (6 bases). The TCR comes from a man aged 35 to 55 who had recovered from COVID-19. The CDR3 spells CASKGRSHTGSTEAFF. DNA for the CDR3: TGTGCCAGCAAGGGGCGGTCCCACACAGGGAGTACTGAAGCTTTCTTT.